The rows below give T cell receptor beta chains drawn from one sample of a study of regulatory T cells in long-lasting Graves disease. One entry per CDR3 protein, called by TCRdb with MiXCR from the multiplex PCR reads. Of about 440,000 distinct CDR3 sequences listed, 15% were seen once; the top ten hold 16%. These data are also associated with another study on T cells in Graves' hyperthyroidism and ophthalmopathy.

Sample: peripheral blood mononuclear cells (PBMCs), taken at new diagnosis, from a patient treated with antithyroid drugs. All receptors come from a young woman with Graves disease. The CDR3 runs from the conserved cysteine through the conserved F or W. The D gene is left open where the match is weak. Only some rows state a clone size, as once, few, many or a class for expanded clones.

abundance: few; j_gene: TRBJ1-5; d_gene: NA; v_gene: TRBV6-2/TRBV6-3; CDR3aa: CASSVREDQPQHF; CDR3nt: TGTGCCAGCAGTGTCAGGGAGGATCAGCCCCAGCATTTT
abundance: NA; j_gene: TRBJ2-1; d_gene: TRBD2; v_gene: TRBV28; CDR3aa: CASSFGLAGVDEQFF; CDR3nt: TGTGCCAGCAGTTTTGGGCTAGCGGGAGTAGATGAGCAGTTCTTC
abundance: many; j_gene: TRBJ2-3; d_gene: NA; v_gene: TRBV6-6; CDR3aa: CASSYSRQGRAIDTQYF; CDR3nt: TGTGCCAGCAGTTACTCGCGACAGGGGAGGGCTATCGATACGCAGTATTTT
abundance: NA; j_gene: TRBJ2-7; d_gene: NA; v_gene: TRBV5-4; CDR3aa: CAYRSMDHEQYF; CDR3nt: TGTGCCTACCGCTCCATGGATCACGAGCAGTACTTC
abundance: NA; j_gene: TRBJ2-3; d_gene: NA; v_gene: TRBV9; CDR3aa: CASSVYGVSADTQYF; CDR3nt: TGTGCCAGCAGCGTATATGGCGTTAGCGCAGATACGCAGTATTTT
abundance: many; j_gene: TRBJ2-7; d_gene: TRBD2; v_gene: TRBV27; CDR3aa: CASSLILAEPSYEQYF; CDR3nt: TGTGCCAGCAGTTTAATTCTAGCGGAGCCTTCCTACGAGCAGTACTTC
abundance: many; j_gene: TRBJ1-2; d_gene: TRBD1; v_gene: TRBV19; CDR3aa: CASGTGNYGYTF; CDR3nt: TGTGCCAGCGGGACAGGGAACTATGGCTACACCTTC
abundance: many; j_gene: TRBJ1-1; d_gene: NA; v_gene: TRBV20-1; CDR3aa: CSARGTENTEAFF; CDR3nt: TGCAGTGCTAGAGGGACAGAGAACACTGAAGCTTTCTTT
abundance: many; j_gene: TRBJ1-1; d_gene: TRBD1; v_gene: TRBV19; CDR3aa: CASSREGANTEAFF; CDR3nt: TGTGCCAGTAGTAGAGAGGGGGCGAACACTGAAGCTTTCTTT
abundance: few; j_gene: TRBJ1-3; d_gene: TRBD1; v_gene: TRBV18; CDR3aa: CASSPGTGGAGNTIYF; CDR3nt: TGTGCCAGCTCACCCGGGACAGGGGGCGCTGGAAACACCATATATTTT
abundance: NA; j_gene: TRBJ2-7; d_gene: NA; v_gene: TRBV4-2; CDR3aa: CASSQKGQRDNEQYF; CDR3nt: TGTGCCAGCAGTCAAAAGGGGCAGCGGGACAACGAGCAGTACTTC
abundance: NA; j_gene: TRBJ2-3; d_gene: TRBD2; v_gene: TRBV29-1; CDR3aa: CSVEDVRTSGDPPDTQYF; CDR3nt: TGCAGCGTTGAAGACGTTAGGACTAGCGGGGACCCCCCAGATACGCAGTATTTT
abundance: NA; j_gene: TRBJ2-1; d_gene: NA; v_gene: TRBV20-1; CDR3aa: CSAPANSYNEQFF; CDR3nt: TGCAGTGCGCCCGCGAACTCCTACAATGAGCAGTTCTTC
abundance: many; j_gene: TRBJ1-1; d_gene: TRBD1; v_gene: TRBV28; CDR3aa: CASSSVQGAEAFF; CDR3nt: TGTGCCAGCAGTTCGGTACAGGGGGCCGAAGCTTTCTTT
abundance: NA; j_gene: TRBJ1-6; d_gene: TRBD1; v_gene: TRBV15; CDR3aa: CATSRAAGQGLHF; CDR3nt: TGTGCCACCAGCAGAGCCGCTGGACAGGGCCTCCACTTT
abundance: many; j_gene: TRBJ2-7; d_gene: NA; v_gene: TRBV20-1; CDR3aa: CSAKKTTPPYEQYF; CDR3nt: TGCAGTGCCAAGAAAACTACTCCGCCCTACGAGCAGTACTTC
abundance: many; j_gene: TRBJ2-3; d_gene: TRBD1; v_gene: TRBV28; CDR3aa: CASSPRDRVPQYF; CDR3nt: TGTGCCAGCAGTCCTAGGGACAGGGTTCCGCAGTATTTT
abundance: many; j_gene: TRBJ1-1; d_gene: TRBD1; v_gene: TRBV5-4; CDR3aa: CASSIGTANMNTEAFF; CDR3nt: TGCGCCAGCAGCATCGGGACAGCTAATATGAACACTGAAGCTTTCTTT
abundance: many; j_gene: TRBJ1-2; d_gene: TRBD1; v_gene: TRBV9; CDR3aa: CASSVTGQGANYGYTF; CDR3nt: TGTGCCAGCAGCGTAACGGGACAGGGAGCTAACTATGGCTACACCTTC
abundance: many; j_gene: TRBJ1-6; d_gene: NA; v_gene: TRBV20-1; CDR3aa: CSARRGYNSPLHF; CDR3nt: TGCAGTGCCAGACGGGGGTATAATTCACCCCTCCACTTT
abundance: many; j_gene: TRBJ2-5; d_gene: TRBD2; v_gene: TRBV7-3; CDR3aa: CASSPLGAGGPSETQYF; CDR3nt: TGTGCCAGCAGCCCTCTGGGTGCGGGAGGGCCGTCAGAGACCCAGTACTTC
abundance: many; j_gene: TRBJ1-1; d_gene: NA; v_gene: TRBV2; CDR3aa: CASSTTGLTEAFF; CDR3nt: TGTGCCAGCTCTACCACGGGCCTCACTGAAGCTTTCTTT
abundance: few; j_gene: TRBJ2-5; d_gene: NA; v_gene: TRBV12-3/TRBV12-4; CDR3aa: CASSLRGDETQYF; CDR3nt: TGTGCCAGCAGTTTAAGGGGTGACGAGACCCAGTACTTC
abundance: few; j_gene: TRBJ1-5; d_gene: TRBD1; v_gene: TRBV6-9; CDR3aa: CASRYPGTGLSNQPQHF; CDR3nt: TGTGCCAGCAGGTATCCCGGGACAGGACTTAGCAATCAGCCCCAGCATTTT
abundance: NA; j_gene: TRBJ2-4; d_gene: TRBD2; v_gene: TRBV6-1; CDR3aa: CASSGSGSAKNIQYF; CDR3nt: TGTGCCAGCAGTGGTAGCGGGAGCGCCAAAAACATTCAGTACTTC
abundance: few; j_gene: TRBJ1-1; d_gene: NA; v_gene: TRBV3-1; CDR3aa: CASSQRGTLEAFF; CDR3nt: TGTGCCAGCAGCCAACGCGGGACGTTAGAAGCTTTCTTT
abundance: many; j_gene: TRBJ2-7; d_gene: NA; v_gene: TRBV28; CDR3aa: CATEKGYEQYF; CDR3nt: TGTGCCACCGAGAAGGGATACGAGCAGTACTTC
abundance: NA; j_gene: TRBJ1-2; d_gene: TRBD1; v_gene: TRBV14; CDR3aa: CASSQDRRLGYTF; CDR3nt: TGTGCCAGCAGCCAGGACAGGAGGCTGGGCTACACCTTC
abundance: few; j_gene: TRBJ1-5; d_gene: TRBD1; v_gene: TRBV6-1; CDR3aa: CASTGQGTNNQPQHF; CDR3nt: TGTGCCAGCACCGGACAGGGGACGAACAATCAGCCCCAGCATTTT
abundance: once; j_gene: TRBJ1-2; d_gene: TRBD1; v_gene: TRBV19; CDR3aa: CASWYRIDRGVYGYTF; CDR3nt: TGTGCCAGTTGGTACCGGATTGACAGGGGGGTCTATGGCTACACCTTC
abundance: many; j_gene: TRBJ1-2; d_gene: TRBD1; v_gene: TRBV18; CDR3aa: CASSPPLGLRQGAVYYGYTF; CDR3nt: TGTGCCAGCTCACCACCGTTGGGTTTACGACAGGGTGCCGTTTACTATGGCTACACCTTC
abundance: few; j_gene: TRBJ1-1; d_gene: TRBD1; v_gene: TRBV7-9; CDR3aa: CASSLSGQLMNTEAFF; CDR3nt: TGTGCCAGCAGCTTATCGGGACAGCTCATGAACACTGAAGCTTTCTTT
abundance: NA; j_gene: TRBJ1-1; d_gene: TRBD1; v_gene: TRBV5-1; CDR3aa: CASSLAGTGWTEAFF; CDR3nt: TGCGCCAGCAGCTTGGCCGGGACAGGGTGGACTGAAGCTTTCTTT
abundance: NA; j_gene: TRBJ2-6; d_gene: NA; v_gene: TRBV28; CDR3aa: CASSSSLSGANVLTF; CDR3nt: TGTGCCAGCAGTTCCTCCCTCTCTGGGGCCAACGTCCTGACTTTC
abundance: few; j_gene: TRBJ1-6; d_gene: NA; v_gene: TRBV30; CDR3aa: CAWSPHGQLNSPLHF; CDR3nt: TGTGCCTGGAGCCCCCACGGACAGTTAAATTCACCCCTCCACTTT
abundance: many; j_gene: TRBJ1-2; d_gene: NA; v_gene: TRBV30; CDR3aa: CAESANYGYTF; CDR3nt: TGTGCCGAAAGTGCTAACTATGGCTACACCTTC
abundance: NA; j_gene: TRBJ2-1; d_gene: TRBD2; v_gene: TRBV11-2; CDR3aa: CASSRGGANEQFF; CDR3nt: TGTGCCAGCAGTCGGGGGGGGGCGAATGAGCAGTTCTTC
abundance: many; j_gene: TRBJ2-5; d_gene: NA; v_gene: TRBV3-1; CDR3aa: CASSPVSVVETQYF; CDR3nt: TGTGCCAGCAGCCCAGTATCAGTTGTAGAGACCCAGTACTTC
abundance: NA; j_gene: TRBJ2-1; d_gene: TRBD2; v_gene: TRBV14; CDR3aa: CASSQDLAGRGGEQFF; CDR3nt: TGTGCCAGCAGCCAAGATCTAGCTGGGCGGGGGGGCGAGCAGTTCTTC
abundance: NA; j_gene: TRBJ2-5; d_gene: NA; v_gene: TRBV4-1; CDR3aa: CASSQGAGVKETQYF; CDR3nt: TGCGCCAGCAGCCAAGGGGCCGGGGTTAAAGAGACCCAGTACTTC
abundance: few; j_gene: TRBJ2-4; d_gene: TRBD2; v_gene: TRBV13; CDR3aa: CASGTSGVLAKNIQYF; CDR3nt: TGTGCCAGCGGCACTAGCGGCGTTCTAGCCAAAAACATTCAGTACTTC